Presented here are 27 T cell receptor beta chains from one specimen sequenced in a study of blood T cell repertoires in COVID-19 (TCRdb year 2020). The library was prepared using the immunoSEQ multiplex PCR assay. Imported from immuneACCESS, the table was reduced by TCRdb to in-frame sequences with V and J called. These copies leave out some clones; in studies compared against another copy, an unresolved V gene accounts for under half, and the cause of the remainder is not known. The sample table lists around 100,000 clones, approximately 91% of them with a count of one. The ten largest clones capture roughly 1.9% of the sample. The sequencing sample was made of peripheral blood. The receptors shown here come from a man in his forties or fifties with active COVID-19.

Regarding this clone: Within the sample, other DNA sequences also encode this same CDR3. V gene TRBV7-9 combines with J gene TRBJ1-1; 9 positions match TRBD1. This CDR3 has 14 amino acids. Germline V CDR1 and CDR2: SEHNR, FQNEAQ (reference sequence). The V gene end was trimmed by 4 bases and the J gene end by 1 base; junction bases not matched to a gene: 1. The CDR3 nucleotides read TGTGCCAGCAGCTCGGGACAGGGGAACACTGAAGCTTTCTTT. As protein: CASSSGQGNTEAFF.

This chain connects TRBV29-1 to TRBJ2-6, with D possibly matching TRBD2 (5 bases). The CDR3 runs to 15 residues. The V gene lost 2 bases and the J gene lost 0 bases, with 8 bases spanning the gap. Looked up from germline, CDR1 is SQVTM and CDR2 is ANQGSEA. CDR3 nucleotide sequence: TGCAGCGTTGAATTGGGGAGCTCTGGGGCCAACGTCCTGACTTTC. It codes for CSVELGSSGANVLTF.

J is TRBJ1-2 and V is TRBV5-4, with a tentative D call TRBD1 (5 bases). The CDR3 covers 16 residues. Looked up from germline, CDR1 is SGHNT and CDR2 is YYREEE (reference sequence). V was cut by 0 bases and J by 5 bases, with 17 bases left in between. This CDR3 is CASSLGLQGSSYGYTF. CDR3 nucleotides: TGTGCCAGCAGCTTGGGTCTGCAGGGTAGCTCTTATGGCTACACCTTC.

This chain uses TRBV6-5 with TRBJ1-1; D is uncertain. In germline, CDR1 is MNHEY, CDR2 SVGAGI. The CDR3 is 13 amino acids. Trimming took off 6 bases at V and 5 bases at J, with 13 bases between the two ends. CDR3 in amino acids: CASSGARVTEAFF. The CDR3 nucleotides read TGTGCCAGCAGCGGTGCTCGGGTAACTGAAGCTTTCTTT.

A remark on this clone: The junction differs from germline at one of its ends, possibly a read error. The gene calls are TRBV5-8 and TRBJ1-3; 8 positions match TRBD1. This CDR3 contains 15 residues. Germline V gene data show CDR1 as SGHTS and CDR2 as YDEGEE. The CDR3 loop reads CASRLDRVPGNTIYF. The CDR3 DNA follows: TGTGCCAGCAGGTTGGACAGGGTTCCTGGAAACACCATATATTTT.

The CDR3 loop is CASKDTSSGELFF. CDR3 nucleotides: TGTGCCAGCAAAGATACTAGTTCCGGGGAGCTGTTTTTT. The rearrangement uses TRBV2 and TRBJ2-2, with D maybe TRBD2 (5 bases). Trimming cost V 7 bases and J 6 bases, with 12 bases left between them. This CDR3 has 13 residues. Germline lookup yields CDR1 SNHLY and CDR2 FYNNEI.

This clone showed up just a few times. The chain's CDR3 is CASSQGDRNNSPLHF. As DNA, the CDR3 is TGCGCCAGCAGCCAAGGGGACAGGAATAATTCACCCCTCCACTTT. The chain has TRBV4-1 and TRBJ1-6, with 8 bases matching TRBD1. The CDR3 loop spans 15 amino acids. The germline gives CDR1 MGHRA, CDR2 YSYEKL. After removal of 1 base from V and 5 bases from J, the junction contained 1 base not matched to a gene.

V gene TRBV27 combines with J gene TRBJ1-1; D is unresolved. Germline V CDR1 and CDR2: MNHEY, SMNVEV (reference sequence). The CDR3 is 15 residues long. Trimming stripped 5 bases from V and 2 bases from J, with 15 bases between. The CDR3 coding sequence is TGTGCCAGCAGTCAAACTACGCCGGGAAACACTGAAGCTTTCTTT. This sequence encodes CASSQTTPGNTEAFF.

The V gene is TRBV27, the J gene TRBJ1-2, with TRBD1 identical over 9 bases. V lost 6 bases, J lost 7 bases, and 9 bases stayed unmatched. The CDR3 totals 14 residues. The germline V gene has CDR1 MNHEY and CDR2 SMNVEV (reference sequence). CDR3 loop: CASRHGDRVTGYTF. The DNA for the CDR3 is TGTGCCAGCAGACACGGGGACAGGGTTACTGGCTACACCTTC.

This chain connects TRBV19 to TRBJ1-2; 9 bases are shared with TRBD1. From germline, CDR1 is LNHDA and CDR2 SQIVND (reference sequence). With 3 bases clipped from V and 4 bases from J, the junction kept 9 bases outside the gene matches. This CDR3 is built from 16 residues. The CDR3, as DNA: TGTGCCAGTAGTATGGGGGGACAGGGATCCTTCTATGGCTACACCTTC. It encodes CASSMGGQGSFYGYTF.

V gene TRBV4-2 combines with J gene TRBJ1-3, with D maybe TRBD1 (5 bases). The germline gives CDR1 LGHNA, CDR2 YNFKEQ. CDR3 length: 15 amino acids. V dropped 0 bases and J dropped 4 bases, with 10 bases sitting between them. The CDR3 protein is CASSQDLQGGNTIYF. CDR3 bases: TGTGCCAGCAGCCAAGATCTCCAGGGAGGAAACACCATATATTTT.

This clone was detected once. The J gene is TRBJ2-5, the V gene TRBV5-1; 12 positions agree with TRBD2. Germline CDR1 reads SGHRS; CDR2 reads YFSETQ. Unmatched junction bases numbered 10, after V lost 0 bases and J lost 7 bases. The CDR3 sequence is 17 residues long. CDR3 DNA sequence: TGCGCCAGCAGCTTGGAAACTAGCGGGAGGAAAAGAGGGACCCAGTACTTC. It translates to CASSLETSGRKRGTQYF.

The V call is TRBV18, the J call TRBJ1-1; D remains ambiguous. The germline CDR1 and CDR2 sequences are KGHSH and LQKENI. Trimming removed 4 bases at V and 4 bases at J, with 10 bases between. The CDR3 spans 13 residues. CDR3 nucleotide sequence: TGTGCCAGCTCACAGTCGGCGGGCACTGAAGCTTTCTTT. It specifies CASSQSAGTEAFF.

The chain carries TRBV5-1 and TRBJ1-5, with D uncertain. V was clipped by 0 bases and J by 0 bases, with 7 bases between them. The CDR3 covers 15 residues. Germline V gene data show CDR1 as SGHRS and CDR2 as YFSETQ. The CDR3 loop is CASSLEPNSNQPQHF. The CDR3 DNA reads as TGCGCCAGCAGCTTGGAACCTAATAGCAATCAGCCCCAGCATTTT.

The chain has TRBV12-3 or TRBV12-4 and TRBJ2-2; D is ambiguous. V was pared by 1 base and J by 7 bases, with 7 bases between. The CDR3 consists of 13 residues. CDR3 DNA: TGTGCCAGCAGTTTAGGTAGCAACGGGGAGCTGTTTTTT. As protein: CASSLGSNGELFF.

This clone was seen a few times. The V call is TRBV12-5, the J call TRBJ1-5; D perhaps matches TRBD1 (5 bases). V was trimmed by 4 bases and J by 2 bases, leaving 12 bases between them. The CDR3 runs 15 residues. Germline lookup yields CDR1 LGHNT and CDR2 FRNRAP. The CDR3, as DNA: TGTGCTAGTGGTTCGGGGGACCCCGGCAATCAGCCCCAGCATTTT. The encoded protein is CASGSGDPGNQPQHF.

The V gene is TRBV30, the J gene TRBJ1-1; no clear D. The germline gives CDR1 GTSNPN, CDR2 SVGIG (reference sequence). The CDR3 spans 13 residues. Trimming stripped 3 bases from V and 1 base from J, with 9 bases between. In DNA, the CDR3 is TGTGCCTGGAGGAGACTGACGAACACTGAAGCTTTCTTT. It is translated as CAWRRLTNTEAFF.

This chain connects TRBV27 to TRBJ1-5; D unclear. From germline, CDR1 is MNHEY and CDR2 SMNVEV (reference sequence). This CDR3 comprises 13 residues. The germline V and J ends were trimmed by 6 bases and 2 bases, with 8 bases remaining between them. The CDR3 reads CASREVGNQPQHF. The CDR3 DNA follows: TGTGCCAGCAGGGAGGTCGGCAATCAGCCCCAGCATTTT.

This clone was seen a handful of times. The V gene is TRBV7-8, the J gene TRBJ1-1; D uncertain. In germline, CDR1 is SGHVS, CDR2 FQNEAQ. V was pared by 4 bases and J by 4 bases, with 10 bases between. The CDR3 spans 13 residues. The CDR3 DNA is TGTGCCAGCAGCTCACCAGTTGGCACTGAAGCTTTCTTT. Translated, it gives CASSSPVGTEAFF.

The V call is TRBV19, the J call TRBJ2-1; D perhaps matches TRBD1 (5 bases). V lost 5 bases and J lost 3, with 8 bases in between. Germline V gene data show CDR1 as LNHDA and CDR2 as SQIVND (reference sequence). The CDR3 has 13 residues. The CDR3 nucleotides are TGTGCCAGTAGTGGGGCTGGCTACAATGAGCAGTTCTTC. Its translation is CASSGAGYNEQFF.

The chain links TRBV27 to TRBJ2-2, with 11 bases that match TRBD2. This CDR3 spans 16 amino acids. Trimming at V came to 8 bases and at J to 8 bases, leaving 13 bases not matched to a gene. Germline V gene lookup returns CDR1 MNHEY and CDR2 SMNVEV (reference sequence). The CDR3 DNA sequence: TGTGCCAGCTGTAAACTAGCGGGGGTAATTGTTGGGGAGCTGTTTTTT. Its translation is CASCKLAGVIVGELFF.

The chain recombines TRBV19 with TRBJ1-3; 7 bases match TRBD1. The CDR3 consists of 15 residues. The germline gives CDR1 LNHDA, CDR2 SQIVND (reference sequence). V was clipped by 3 bases and J by 2 bases; unmatched bases: 4. For the CDR3, the DNA is TGTGCCAGTAGTATCGACGGGACAGCTGGAAACACCATATATTTT. Amino acid sequence: CASSIDGTAGNTIYF.

This chain uses TRBV19 with TRBJ2-4, with TRBD2 as a possible D gene (6 bases). The germline V gene has CDR1 LNHDA and CDR2 SQIVND (reference sequence). V lost 4 bases, J lost 7 bases, and 20 bases lay in between. The CDR3 is 16 amino acids. This CDR3 is CASSTYPRGFPNIQYF. CDR3 in DNA: TGTGCCAGTAGTACTTACCCGCGGGGTTTCCCGAACATTCAGTACTTC.

The chain is built from TRBV12-3 or TRBV12-4 and TRBJ1-4, with D unresolved. This CDR3 is built from 12 residues. V was cut by 1 base and J by 9 bases, with 6 bases left in between. In DNA form, the CDR3 reads TGTGCCAGCAGTTTAGATCAGAAAAAACTGTTTTTT. Translated, it gives CASSLDQKKLFF.

The chain has TRBV6-5 and TRBJ1-4; D is perhaps TRBD1 (5 bases). V was pared by 5 bases and J by 5 bases, with 15 bases between. The CDR3 loop spans 15 amino acids. Germline loops: CDR1 MNHEY, CDR2 SVGAGI. The CDR3 here is CASSQRGTGNEKLFF. CDR3 bases: TGTGCCAGCAGTCAACGGGGGACGGGGAATGAAAAACTGTTTTTT.

The chain uses TRBV6-5 and TRBJ2-5; 7 bases match TRBD1. The V gene's germline CDR1 is MNHEY and CDR2 SVGAGI. This CDR3 comprises 16 residues. Losses at the gene ends were 3 bases for V and 4 bases for J; bases not matched to a gene: 11. CDR3 amino acids: CASSYSPKTGRETQYF. The CDR3, as DNA: TGTGCCAGCAGTTATTCACCGAAGACAGGGCGAGAGACCCAGTACTTC.

This clone was detected only a few times. The chain carries TRBV4-1 and TRBJ1-4; 7 nucleotides agree with TRBD1. The V gene's germline CDR1 is MGHRA and CDR2 YSYEKL. This CDR3 comprises 18 residues. V shed 4 bases, J shed 6 bases, and the junction held 17 bases outside the gene matches. The CDR3 region is CASSRVLITGVGYEKLFF. The CDR3 region has the DNA TGCGCCAGCAGCCGAGTTCTCATCACAGGGGTGGGCTATGAAAAACTGTTTTTT.